The next 26 T cell receptor beta chains were all read from a single sample in a study of blood T cell repertoires in COVID-19 (dated by TCRdb to about 2020). The method behind the library was the immunoSEQ multiplex PCR assay. TCRdb limited this immuneACCESS table to in-frame rearrangements with V and J called. A share of clones is missing; checked studies link under half to unresolved V genes, and the rest is unexplained. The sample table records roughly 280,000 clones; 80% to 90% of these occur just once. The ten most abundant clones make up 11% of the sample. Input material: peripheral blood. The receptors stem from a woman in her 70s with acute or convalescent COVID-19.

The CDR3 is CASKGPFGAIINEQFF. For the CDR3, the DNA is TGTGCCAGCAAGGGCCCCTTTGGGGCTATTATAAATGAGCAGTTCTTC. The gene calls are TRBV2 and TRBJ2-1; D possibly corresponds to TRBD1 (5 bases). The V end was cut by 7 bases, the J end by 7 bases, with 23 bases between. The CDR3 covers 16 residues. The germline CDR1 and CDR2 sequences are SNHLY and FYNNEI.

In DNA, the CDR3 is TGTGCCAGTAGACCGACTAGCGGGGAAGAGACCCAGTACTTC. Translated: CASRPTSGEETQYF. The chain uses TRBV19 and TRBJ2-5, with 11 bases fitting TRBD2. With V trimmed by 6 bases and J by 3 bases, 3 bases remained unmatched. Germline assignment: CDR1 LNHDA and CDR2 SQIVND (reference sequence). CDR3 length: 14 residues.

J is TRBJ2-3 and V is TRBV5-4; TRBD2 matches at 8 bases. CDR3 size: 16 residues. V was pared by 4 bases and J by 1 base, with 8 bases of the junction left unmatched. Germline V gene lookup returns CDR1 SGHNT and CDR2 YYREEE (reference sequence). CDR3 region: CASSTGGLGGTDTQYF. DNA of the CDR3: TGTGCCAGCAGCACCGGGGGACTAGGAGGCACAGATACGCAGTATTTT.

This chain connects TRBV5-1 to TRBJ2-3, with TRBD2 matching 7 bases. Germline V CDR1 and CDR2: SGHRS, YFSETQ. After removal of 7 bases from V and 5 bases from J, the junction contained 10 bases not matched to a gene. This CDR3 is built from 14 residues. The CDR3 bases are TGCGCCAGCGAGCGGGGATCGTTAAAAGATACGCAGTATTTT. As protein: CASERGSLKDTQYF.

The V call is TRBV9, the J call TRBJ1-4, with 7 bases aligning to TRBD1. With V trimmed by 3 bases and J by 8 bases, 13 bases remained unmatched. Germline CDR1 and CDR2: SGDLS and YYNGEE. CDR3 length: 16 residues. The CDR3 region has the DNA TGTGCCAGCAGCGGTTACCAGGGGGGAAGGAGCGAAAAACTGTTTTTT. As protein: CASSGYQGGRSEKLFF.

This clone was seen just once. The chain recombines TRBV7-3 with TRBJ1-1; D is perhaps TRBD1 (5 bases). The germline V and J ends were trimmed by 5 bases and 5 bases, with 12 bases remaining between them. This CDR3 region has 13 residues. The V gene's germline CDR1 is SGHTA and CDR2 FQGTGA. The CDR3 region has the DNA TGTGCCAGCAGCAGTGGGGCAGGGACTGAAGCTTTCTTT. Translation gives CASSSGAGTEAFF.

The chain has TRBV29-1 and TRBJ1-4; 10 nucleotides align to TRBD1. Germline values: CDR1 SQVTM, CDR2 ANQGSEA. This CDR3 contains 13 residues. With V trimmed by 5 bases and J by 7 bases, 4 bases remained unmatched. The CDR3 DNA reads TGCAGCGTTCAGACAGGGGGCAGTGAAAAACTGTTTTTT. Its protein product is CSVQTGGSEKLFF.

The V gene is TRBV27, the J gene TRBJ2-7; 9 bases fit TRBD1. With 6 bases clipped from V and 6 bases from J, the junction kept 12 bases outside the gene matches. In germline, CDR1 is MNHEY, CDR2 SMNVEV (reference sequence). This CDR3 spans 15 amino acids. The CDR3 loop is CASSPYRDRAVEQYF. CDR3 bases: TGTGCCAGCAGCCCGTACCGGGACAGGGCGGTCGAGCAGTACTTC.

This clone appeared a single time. V and J are TRBV13 and TRBJ1-1; 8 bases are a match to TRBD1. V gave up 3 bases and J gave up 0 bases; unmatched junction bases: 6. Germline CDR1 is PRHDT and CDR2 is FYEKMQ (reference sequence). CDR3 size: 16 residues. CDR3 nucleotide sequence: TGTGCCAGCAGCTTGGGGCAGGGGGCAATGAACACTGAAGCTTTCTTT. Translated, it gives CASSLGQGAMNTEAFF. The full variable domain, completed using reference TRBV13 and TRBJ1-1, is AAGVIQSPRHLIKEKRETATLKCYPIPRHDTVYWYQQGPGQDPQFLISFYEKMQSDKGSIPDRFSAQQFSDYHSELNMSSLELGDSALYFCASSLGQGAMNTEAFFGQGTRLTVV.

The chain recombines TRBV2 with TRBJ2-1; 10 bases are shared with TRBD1. The CDR3 extends over 14 amino acids. The V segment lost 7 bases and the J segment 7 bases; nucleotides outside the gene matches: 7. Germline assignment: CDR1 SNHLY and CDR2 FYNNEI. The CDR3 region has the DNA TGTGCCAGCACCGGACAGGGGGGCCCTAATGAGCAGTTCTTC. Translated, it gives CASTGQGGPNEQFF.

The chain employs TRBV4-1 and TRBJ2-1, with TRBD2 matching over 9 bases. This CDR3 region has 12 residues. J was trimmed by 13 bases and V by 3 bases; bases with no gene match: 4. The germline V gene has CDR1 MGHRA and CDR2 YSYEKL. The DNA for the CDR3 is TGCGCCAGCAGCCATCTAGCGGGGACTCAGTTCTTC. Translation: CASSHLAGTQFF.

The gene calls are TRBV5-1 and TRBJ2-1, with 9 bases aligning to TRBD1. J was trimmed by 7 bases and V by 3 bases; bases with no gene match: 5. The CDR3 totals 14 residues. Germline values: CDR1 SGHRS, CDR2 YFSETQ. CDR3 DNA sequence: TGCGCCAGCAGCTCAGGACAGGGGTGGAATGAGCAGTTCTTC. This gives the protein CASSSGQGWNEQFF.

The V and J genes are TRBV4-1 and TRBJ1-6; 8 bases are a match to TRBD1. V lost 3 bases to trimming and J lost 8 bases; unmatched junction nucleotides: 9. CDR1 and CDR2 (germline): MGHRA, YSYEKL. CDR3 length: 16 residues. CDR3 sequence reads: CASSQNPGQDYSPLHF. CDR3 in DNA: TGCGCCAGCAGCCAGAACCCGGGACAGGATTATTCACCCCTCCACTTT.

The gene calls are TRBV3-1 (or the pseudogene TRBV3-2) and TRBJ1-6; D uncertain. Trimming removed 1 base at V and 12 bases at J, with 10 bases between. Germline CDR1 and CDR2: LGHDT and YNNKEL (reference sequence). The CDR3 contains 13 residues. The CDR3 is CASSQGSGGPLHF. In DNA, the CDR3 is TGTGCCAGCAGCCAAGGTTCAGGTGGACCCCTCCACTTT.

The V gene is TRBV12-3 or TRBV12-4, the J gene TRBJ2-7, with D tentatively TRBD1 (5 bases). The CDR3 extends over 13 amino acids. V lost 1 base, J lost 3 bases, and 7 bases lay in between. The CDR3 loop is CASSLDRFYEQYF. In nucleotides, the CDR3 is TGTGCCAGCAGTTTAGACAGGTTCTACGAGCAGTACTTC.

The rearrangement uses TRBV5-6 and TRBJ2-7, with a weak D call TRBD1 (5 bases). The germline gives CDR1 SGHDT, CDR2 YYEEEE. The CDR3 has 13 amino acids. Trimming shortened V by 6 bases and J by 3 bases, and 13 bases separated the two germline ends. The CDR3 DNA follows: TGTGCCAGCATGCTAAGGGGATACTACGAGCAGTACTTC. Protein product: CASMLRGYYEQYF.

Regarding this clone: Within the sample, other DNA sequences also encode this same CDR3. The rearrangement uses TRBV3-1 (or the pseudogene TRBV3-2) and TRBJ2-7; tentatively, D is TRBD1 (5 bases). Per germline, CDR1 LGHDT and CDR2 YNNKEL (reference sequence). Trimming took 3 bases from V and 4 from J, leaving 7 bases between them. The CDR3 runs 12 residues. CDR3 amino acids: CASSQTVYEQYF. In nucleotides, the CDR3 is TGTGCCAGCAGCCAGACAGTTTACGAGCAGTACTTC.

The chain uses TRBV5-6 and TRBJ1-1, with D possibly being TRBD1 (5 bases). V lost 4 bases and J lost 3, with 13 bases in between. The CDR3 runs to 14 residues. Germline assignment: CDR1 SGHDT and CDR2 YYEEEE. CDR3 sequence reads: CASSAGGVDTEAFF. The CDR3 DNA is TGTGCCAGCAGCGCCGGGGGGGTGGACACTGAAGCTTTCTTT.

The chain joins TRBV10-1 to TRBJ1-1; D remains unclear. Per germline, CDR1 WNHNN and CDR2 SYGVQD (reference sequence). Trimming shortened V by 7 bases and J by 7 bases, and 10 bases separated the two germline ends. The CDR3 totals 11 residues. DNA of the CDR3: TGCGCCAGCATGGGAGGGAATGAAGCTTTCTTT. It translates to CASMGGNEAFF.

This chain connects TRBV6-1 to TRBJ1-2; weak D call: TRBD1 (5 bases). Looked up from germline, CDR1 is MNHNS and CDR2 is SASEGT. Deletions cut 3 bases from V and 4 bases from J, with 18 bases between. This CDR3 contains 16 residues. The CDR3 is CASSDRARRGIYGYTF. The CDR3 region has the DNA TGTGCCAGCAGTGACAGGGCGCGGCGCGGGATCTATGGCTACACCTTC.

As regards this clone: This sample includes further DNA sequences coding for the same CDR3. The chain couples TRBV25-1 to TRBJ1-4; D gene unclear. V was cut by 3 bases and J by 4 bases, with 9 bases left in between. Germline V gene data show CDR1 as MGHDK and CDR2 as SYGVNS. The length of the CDR3 is 14 residues. The CDR3 nucleotides read TGTGCCAGCAGTGAGTCGGGTGGTAATGAAAAACTGTTTTTT. Encoded protein: CASSESGGNEKLFF.

This clone showed up just a few times. The chain employs TRBV2 and TRBJ1-4; D remains ambiguous. Germline CDR1 is SNHLY and CDR2 is FYNNEI. The CDR3 consists of 14 residues. V lost 8 bases and J 4 bases, leaving 14 bases between the germline ends. The chain's CDR3 is CASRGLPGNEKLFF. In DNA form, the CDR3 reads TGTGCCAGCCGAGGACTTCCGGGTAATGAAAAACTGTTTTTT.

The CDR3 sequence: CASSLWATNYEQYF. The CDR3, as DNA: TGTGCCAGCAGCTTATGGGCTACGAACTACGAGCAGTACTTC. This chain uses TRBV7-2 with TRBJ2-7; no definite D call. The CDR3 consists of 14 residues. The germline V gene has CDR1 SGHTA and CDR2 FQGNSA. The germline V and J ends were trimmed by 2 bases and 3 bases, with 11 bases remaining between them.

The J gene is TRBJ2-1, the V gene TRBV5-1; 10 bases agree with TRBD1. Unmatched junction bases numbered 12, after V lost 4 bases and J lost 8 bases. From germline, CDR1 is SGHRS and CDR2 YFSETQ. The CDR3 spans 16 residues. CDR3 in DNA: TGCGCCAGCAGCCTGTCGACAGGGGGCCGGCTCGATGAGCAGTTCTTC. Translation: CASSLSTGGRLDEQFF.

The chain joins TRBV10-3 to TRBJ2-7; 7 bases agree with TRBD1. This CDR3 region has 13 residues. The junction had 8 bases not matched to a gene; V was cut back by 10 bases and J by 2 bases. Per the germline V gene, CDR1 is ENHRY and CDR2 is SYGVKD. The CDR3 here is CASQNRGTYEQYF. The CDR3 nucleotides are TGTGCCAGCCAAAACAGGGGAACCTACGAGCAGTACTTC.

This chain uses TRBV20-1 with TRBJ1-2; D call uncertain. The germline gives CDR1 DFQATT, CDR2 SNEGSKA (reference sequence). Between the trimmed V and J ends, which lost 3 bases and 5 bases, there was a span of 7 bases. This CDR3 contains 11 residues. In nucleotides, the CDR3 is TGCAGTGCTAGTGAGGAGTATGGCTACACCTTC. It specifies CSASEEYGYTF.